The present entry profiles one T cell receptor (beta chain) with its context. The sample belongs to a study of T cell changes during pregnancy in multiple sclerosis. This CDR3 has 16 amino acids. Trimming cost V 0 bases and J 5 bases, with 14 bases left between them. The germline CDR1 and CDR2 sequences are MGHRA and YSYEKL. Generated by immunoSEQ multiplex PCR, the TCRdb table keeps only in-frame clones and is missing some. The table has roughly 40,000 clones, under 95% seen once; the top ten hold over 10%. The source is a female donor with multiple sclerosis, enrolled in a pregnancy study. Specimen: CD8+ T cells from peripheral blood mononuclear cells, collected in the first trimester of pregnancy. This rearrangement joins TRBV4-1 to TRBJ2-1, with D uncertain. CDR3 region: CASSQDRSVVDNEQFF. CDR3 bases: TGCGCCAGCAGCCAAGATCGAAGCGTAGTCGACAATGAGCAGTTCTTC.